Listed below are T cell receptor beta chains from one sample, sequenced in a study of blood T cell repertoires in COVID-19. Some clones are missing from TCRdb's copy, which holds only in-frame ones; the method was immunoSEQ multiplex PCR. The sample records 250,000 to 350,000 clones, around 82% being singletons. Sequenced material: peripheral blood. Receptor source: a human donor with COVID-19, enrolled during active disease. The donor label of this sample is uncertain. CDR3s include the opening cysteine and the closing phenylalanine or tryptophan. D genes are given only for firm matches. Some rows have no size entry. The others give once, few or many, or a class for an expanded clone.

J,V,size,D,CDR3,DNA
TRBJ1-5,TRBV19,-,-,CASSIAEWGNQPQHF,TGTGCCAGTAGTATAGCGGAGTGGGGCAATCAGCCCCAGCATTTT
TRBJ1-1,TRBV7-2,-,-,CASSLGPGGASTEAFF,TGTGCCAGCAGCTTAGGTCCTGGGGGGGCCTCCACTGAAGCTTTCTTT
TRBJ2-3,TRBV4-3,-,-,CASSQERRDTQYF,TGCGCCAGCAGCCAAGAGAGGAGAGATACGCAGTATTTT
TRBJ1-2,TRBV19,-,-,CASSIDSYYGYTF,TGTGCCAGTAGTATAGACAGTTATTATGGCTACACCTTC
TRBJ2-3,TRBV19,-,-,CASSISVLSTDTQYF,TGTGCCAGTAGTATTTCGGTCCTCAGCACAGATACGCAGTATTTT
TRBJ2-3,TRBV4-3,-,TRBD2,CASSQASGRDTQYF,TGCGCCAGCAGCCAGGCTAGCGGGAGGGATACGCAGTATTTT
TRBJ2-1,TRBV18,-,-,CASSPLSANEQFF,TGTGCCAGCTCACCACTGAGCGCCAATGAGCAGTTCTTC
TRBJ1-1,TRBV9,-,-,CASSVAREGGTEAFF,TGTGCCAGCAGCGTAGCTCGAGAGGGTGGCACTGAAGCTTTCTTT
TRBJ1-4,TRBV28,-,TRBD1,CASSGGTGWRDQEKLFF,TGTGCCAGCAGTGGGGGGACAGGCTGGAGAGATCAAGAAAAACTGTTTTTT
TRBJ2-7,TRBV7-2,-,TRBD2,CASSLFSGSSYEQYF,TGTGCCAGCAGCTTATTCAGCGGGAGCTCCTACGAGCAGTACTTC
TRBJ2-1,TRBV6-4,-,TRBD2,CASSDSLMGGRVVF,TGTGCCAGCAGTGACTCGTTGATGGGCGGGAGGGTGGTCTTC
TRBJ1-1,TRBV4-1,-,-,CASSQVFYRNTEAFF,TGCGCCAGCAGCCAAGTTTTTTACAGGAACACTGAAGCTTTCTTT
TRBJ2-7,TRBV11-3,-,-,CASSLGLYGANQHEQYF,TGTGCCAGCAGCTTGGGACTTTATGGAGCCAACCAACACGAGCAGTACTTC
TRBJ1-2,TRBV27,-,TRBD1,CASSLDSRTGNYGYTF,TGTGCCAGCAGCCTTGACTCCAGGACAGGGAACTATGGCTACACCTTC
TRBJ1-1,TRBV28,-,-,CASSPADQLEAFF,TGTGCCAGCAGTCCCGCGGATCAACTCGAAGCTTTCTTT
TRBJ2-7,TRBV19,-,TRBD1,CASRATGQAFTDYEQYF,TGTGCCAGTAGGGCCACGGGACAGGCTTTTACTGACTACGAGCAGTACTTC
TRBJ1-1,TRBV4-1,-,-,CASSQGLSLRAFF,TGCGCCAGCAGCCAAGGCTTAAGTCTCAGGGCTTTCTTT
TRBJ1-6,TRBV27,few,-,CASSFYFTPPNSPLHF,TGTGCCAGCAGTTTTTACTTCACTCCGCCGAATTCACCCCTCCACTTT
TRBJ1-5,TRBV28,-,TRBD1,CASSSLIRQGSNQPQHF,TGTGCCAGCAGTTCCCTCATAAGACAGGGGAGCAATCAGCCCCAGCATTTT
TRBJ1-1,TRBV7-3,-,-,CASKLGRDTEAFF,TGTGCCAGCAAATTGGGGCGTGACACTGAAGCTTTCTTT
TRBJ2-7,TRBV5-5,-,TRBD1,CASSLDGTGADEQYF,TGTGCCAGCAGCTTGGACGGGACAGGGGCCGACGAGCAGTACTTC
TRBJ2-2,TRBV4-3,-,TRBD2,CASSLSGGMNTGELFF,TGCGCCAGCAGCCTTAGCGGGGGAATGAACACCGGGGAGCTGTTTTTT
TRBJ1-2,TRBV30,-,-,CAWRQDYDLGYTF,TGTGCCTGGAGACAGGACTACGACCTTGGCTACACCTTC
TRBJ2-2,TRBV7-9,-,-,CASSWTGRDDTGELFF,TGTGCCAGCAGCTGGACAGGGAGGGACGACACCGGGGAGCTGTTTTTT
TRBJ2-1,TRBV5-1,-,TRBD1,CASSLEGQGVEFF,TGCGCCAGCAGCTTGGAGGGACAGGGCGTGGAATTCTTC
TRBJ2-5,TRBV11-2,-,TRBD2,CASTLGRDEETQYF,TGTGCCAGCACCCTGGGGAGGGATGAAGAGACCCAGTACTTC
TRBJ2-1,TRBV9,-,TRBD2,CASTQGGVAGVNEQFF,TGTGCCAGCACCCAAGGAGGAGTAGCGGGAGTCAATGAGCAGTTCTTC
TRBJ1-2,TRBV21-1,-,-,CASSKWAPPNYGYTF,TGTGCCAGCAGCAAATGGGCGCCCCCTAACTATGGCTACACCTTC
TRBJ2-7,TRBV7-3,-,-,CASSFQVACSYEQYF,TGTGCCAGCAGCTTCCAGGTAGCGTGCTCCTACGAGCAGTACTTC
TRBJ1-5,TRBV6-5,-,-,CASSSGYGQPQHF,TGTGCCAGCAGTTCGGGGTACGGTCAGCCCCAGCATTTT
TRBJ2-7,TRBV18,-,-,CASSPSLSGEQYF,TGTGCCAGCTCACCCTCCCTCTCAGGCGAGCAGTACTTC
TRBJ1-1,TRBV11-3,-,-,CASSLEQDTEAFF,TGTGCCAGCAGCTTAGAACAGGACACTGAAGCTTTCTTT
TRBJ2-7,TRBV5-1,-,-,CASSLDGVASYEQYF,TGCGCCAGCAGCTTAGACGGGGTCGCCAGTTACGAGCAGTACTTC
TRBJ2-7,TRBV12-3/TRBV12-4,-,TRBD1,CASSDRSYEQYF,TGTGCCAGCTCGGACAGGTCCTACGAGCAGTACTTC
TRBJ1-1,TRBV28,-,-,CASSLQSGFSEAFF,TGTGCCAGCAGTTTACAGTCAGGATTCTCGGAAGCTTTCTTT